What follows are 9 T cell receptor beta chains derived from one specimen sequenced in a study of vaccination and CD4 T cells after COVID-19. Cultured CD4+ T cell DNA was sequenced using the Oncomine TCR Beta short-read assay. TCRdb re-called the PCR reads with MiXCR, one entry per CDR3 protein. The sample holds around 5,000 distinct CDR3 sequences; 48% are singletons and the top ten take roughly 30%. This sample's treatment: approximately nine-day PBMC culture with coronavirus spike peptide pools or control peptides (ViraFEST assay). Which antigens these TCRs recognize remains unknown. The specimen was CD4+ T cells from blood, cultured in vitro. The origin of the receptors is a human donor who had recovered from COVID-19.

The chain uses TRBV5-4 and TRBJ2-5; D tentatively fits TRBD1 or TRBD2 (5 bases each). The germline V gene encodes CDR1 SGHNT and CDR2 YYREEE (reference sequence). Deletions cut 0 bases from V and 4 bases from J, with 16 bases between. The CDR3 has 16 residues. CDR3 sequence: CASSLGRGEGGETQYF. In nucleotides, the CDR3 is TGTGCCAGCAGCTTGGGACGGGGCGAGGGCGGAGAGACCCAGTACTTC. The complete variable domain, with remaining parts taken from reference TRBV5-4 and TRBJ2-5, reads ETGVTQSPTHLIKTRGQQVTLRCSSQSGHNTVSWYQQALGQGPQFIFQYYREEENGRGNFPPRFSGLQFPNYSSELNVNALELDDSALYLCASSLGRGEGGETQYFGPGTRLLVL.

The chain combines TRBV19 with TRBJ1-2, with TRBD1 matching 12 bases. CDR1 LNHDA and CDR2 SQIVND come from the germline V gene (reference sequence). The trim removed 1 base at V and 5 bases at J, leaving 14 bases unmatched. CDR3 length: 19 residues. CDR3 sequence: CASSIGPPGQGAEGYGYTF. The DNA of the CDR3 is TGTGCCAGTAGTATAGGGCCACCGGGACAGGGGGCTGAGGGGTATGGCTACACCTTC. Drawing the rest from reference TRBV19 and TRBJ1-2, the complete variable domain is DGGITQSPKYLFRKEGQNVTLSCEQNLNHDAMYWYRQDPGQGLRLIYYSQIVNDFQKGDIAEGYSVSREKKESFPLTVTSAQKNPTAFYLCASSIGPPGQGAEGYGYTFGSGTRLTVV.

The chain links TRBV29-1 to TRBJ2-2; D may be TRBD1 (6 bases). Germline CDR1 and CDR2: SQVTM and ANQGSEA. The CDR3 length is 12 residues. As DNA, the CDR3 is TGCTCATGCAGGGGGAACACCGGGGAGCTGTTTTTT. Its translation: CSCRGNTGELFF.

The chain combines TRBV6-1 with TRBJ1-3, with D possibly matching TRBD1 (5 bases). The CDR3 totals 15 residues. Germline V gene sequence: CDR1 MNHNS, CDR2 SASEGT. Trimming cost V 5 bases and J 1 base, with 12 bases left between them. This CDR3 reads CASSPSQGSGNTIYF. The CDR3 nucleotides read TGTGCCAGCAGTCCTTCCCAGGGATCTGGAAACACCATATATTTT.

This clonotype is medium-sized (0.01 to 0.1%) within its sample. The V call is TRBV7-8, the J call TRBJ1-5; tentatively, D is TRBD1 (5 bases). V was shortened by 2 bases and J by 9 bases, with 17 bases between the two germline ends. This CDR3 spans 15 amino acids. Germline V gives CDR1 SGHVS, CDR2 FQNEAQ. The chain's CDR3 is CASSLRAGGGVPQHF. The DNA for the CDR3 is TGTGCCAGCAGCTTACGGGCCGGAGGAGGGGTGCCCCAGCATTTT.

The chain uses TRBV20-1 and TRBJ2-3; 9 positions match TRBD2. The germline gives CDR1 DFQATT, CDR2 SNEGSKA (reference sequence). The CDR3 is made up of 16 amino acids. J was trimmed by 6 bases and V by 5 bases; bases with no gene match: 15. This chain's CDR3 is CSAPLGAGGPSDTQYF. CDR3 nucleotide sequence: TGCAGTGCTCCCCTGGGGGCGGGAGGGCCGTCTGATACGCAGTATTTT.

This chain uses TRBV7-3 with TRBJ2-1; the D gene is possibly TRBD1 (6 bases). The CDR3 length is 14 residues. Trimming removed 5 bases at V and 2 bases at J, with 10 bases between. Germline lookup yields CDR1 SGHTA and CDR2 FQGTGA. The CDR3 protein is CASSPDRTYNEQFF. In DNA, the CDR3 is TGTGCCAGCAGCCCAGACAGGACCTACAATGAGCAGTTCTTC.

The gene calls are TRBV15 and TRBJ1-4; the match to TRBD1 covers 8 bases. J gave up 7 bases and V 0 bases, and 13 bases lay outside the gene matches. Germline values: CDR1 LNHNV, CDR2 YYDKDF (reference sequence). This CDR3 is 18 amino acids long. CDR3 sequence reads: CATSRDLGIDRGGEKLFF. CDR3 coding DNA: TGTGCCACCAGCAGAGATTTGGGGATCGACAGGGGAGGTGAAAAACTGTTTTTT.

The V call is TRBV11-2, the J call TRBJ2-2; D gene unclear. Trimming stripped 5 bases from V and 0 bases from J, with 7 bases between. Per germline, CDR1 SGHAT and CDR2 FQNNGV. This CDR3 is 14 amino acids long. The CDR3 region has the DNA TGTGCCAGCAGCCCAGGACCGAACACCGGGGAGCTGTTTTTT. It codes for CASSPGPNTGELFF. The full variable domain, completed using reference TRBV11-2 and TRBJ2-2, is EAGVAQSPRYKIIEKRQSVAFWCNPISGHATLYWYQQILGQGPKLLIQFQNNGVVDDSQLPKDRFSAERLKGVDSTLKIQPAKLEDSAVYLCASSPGPNTGELFFGEGSRLTVL.